This TCR beta chain stems from a study of T-cell reconstitution after alpha-beta-depleted transplantation in children. This CDR3 contains 15 residues. The J segment lost 6 bases and the V segment lost 2 bases, leaving 5 bases of the junction unmatched. This sample's TCRbeta library carried unique molecular identifier barcodes. Via MiXCR, TCRdb re-called the PCR reads, giving one row per CDR3 protein. The sample lists 450,000 to 500,000 distinct CDR3 sequences; roughly an eighth were seen once. The TCR comes from a human donor who donated a stem cell graft to a child with combined immunodeficiency. The V and J genes are TRBV12-3 or TRBV12-4 and TRBJ2-1; 9 nucleotides line up with TRBD1. The sample consisted of PBMCs from the stem cell graft donor, taken from the stem cell graft. This CDR3 is CASSLSGTGINEQFF. CDR3 sequence (DNA): TGTGCCAGCAGTTTATCCGGGACAGGGATCAATGAGCAGTTCTTC.